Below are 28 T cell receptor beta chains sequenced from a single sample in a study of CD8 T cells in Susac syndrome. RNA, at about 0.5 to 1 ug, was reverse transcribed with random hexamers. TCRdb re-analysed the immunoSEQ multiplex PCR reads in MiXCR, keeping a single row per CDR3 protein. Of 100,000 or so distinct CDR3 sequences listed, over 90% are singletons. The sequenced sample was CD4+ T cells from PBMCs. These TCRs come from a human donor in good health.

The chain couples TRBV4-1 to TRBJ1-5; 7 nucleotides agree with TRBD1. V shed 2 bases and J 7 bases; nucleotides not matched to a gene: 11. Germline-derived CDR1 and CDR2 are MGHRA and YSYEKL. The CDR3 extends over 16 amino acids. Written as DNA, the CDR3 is TGCGCCAGCAGCCAATTCTTTTTAGGGGGCTCACAGCCCCAGCATTTT. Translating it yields CASSQFFLGGSQPQHF.

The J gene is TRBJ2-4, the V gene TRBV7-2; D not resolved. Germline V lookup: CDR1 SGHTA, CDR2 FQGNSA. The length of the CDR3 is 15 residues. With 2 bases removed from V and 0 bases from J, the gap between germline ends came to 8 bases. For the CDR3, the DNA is TGTGCCAGCAGCTTATCCAAGCTAGCCAAAAACATTCAGTACTTC. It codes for CASSLSKLAKNIQYF. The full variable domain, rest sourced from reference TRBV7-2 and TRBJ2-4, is GAGVSQSPSNKVTEKGKDVELRCDPISGHTALYWYRQSLGQGLEFLIYFQGNSAPDKSGLPSDRFSAERTGGSVSTLTIQRTQQEDSAVYLCASSLSKLAKNIQYFGAGTRLSVL.

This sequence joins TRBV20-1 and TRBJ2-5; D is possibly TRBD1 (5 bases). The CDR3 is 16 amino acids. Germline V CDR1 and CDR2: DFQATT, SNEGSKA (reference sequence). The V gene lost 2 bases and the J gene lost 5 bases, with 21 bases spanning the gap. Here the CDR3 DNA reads TGCAGTGCTAGATCCCCGGGCAGGGTACTCGGGGAGACCCAGTACTTC. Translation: CSARSPGRVLGETQYF.

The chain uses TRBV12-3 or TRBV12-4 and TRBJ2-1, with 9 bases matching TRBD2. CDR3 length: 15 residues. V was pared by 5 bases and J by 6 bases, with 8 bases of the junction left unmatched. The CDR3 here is CASSPRGGGSNEQFF. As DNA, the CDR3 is TGTGCCAGCAGTCCGCGGGGGGGCGGAAGCAATGAGCAGTTCTTC.

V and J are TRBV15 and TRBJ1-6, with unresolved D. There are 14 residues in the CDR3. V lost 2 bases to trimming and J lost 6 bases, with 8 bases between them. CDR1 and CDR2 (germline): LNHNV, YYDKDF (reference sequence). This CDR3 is CATSRFGRNSPLHF. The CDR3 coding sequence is TGTGCCACCAGCAGATTTGGGCGTAATTCACCCCTCCACTTT.

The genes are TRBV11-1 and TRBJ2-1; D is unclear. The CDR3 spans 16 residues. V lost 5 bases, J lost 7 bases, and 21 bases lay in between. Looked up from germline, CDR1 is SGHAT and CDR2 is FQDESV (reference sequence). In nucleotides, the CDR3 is TGTGCCAGCAGCATAAAAGAGTTGCCCCCCGGGAATGAGCAGTTCTTC. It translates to CASSIKELPPGNEQFF.

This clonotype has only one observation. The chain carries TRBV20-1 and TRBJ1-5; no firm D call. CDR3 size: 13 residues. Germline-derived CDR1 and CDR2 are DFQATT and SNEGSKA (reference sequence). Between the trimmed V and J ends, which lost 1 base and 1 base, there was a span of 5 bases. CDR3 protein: CSARGRSNQPQHF. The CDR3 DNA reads TGCAGTGCTAGAGGACGGAGCAATCAGCCCCAGCATTTT.

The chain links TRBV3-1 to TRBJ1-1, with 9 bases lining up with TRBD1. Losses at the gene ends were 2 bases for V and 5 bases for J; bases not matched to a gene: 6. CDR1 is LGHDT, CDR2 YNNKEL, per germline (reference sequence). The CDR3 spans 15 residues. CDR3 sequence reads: CASSQSGTGNTEAFF. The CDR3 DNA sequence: TGTGCCAGCAGCCAATCCGGGACAGGGAATACTGAAGCTTTCTTT. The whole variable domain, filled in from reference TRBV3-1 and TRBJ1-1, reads DTAVSQTPKYLVTQMGNDKSIKCEQNLGHDTMYWYKQDSKKFLKIMFSYNNKELIINETVPNRFSPKSPDKAHLNLHINSLELGDSAVYFCASSQSGTGNTEAFFGQGTRLTVV.

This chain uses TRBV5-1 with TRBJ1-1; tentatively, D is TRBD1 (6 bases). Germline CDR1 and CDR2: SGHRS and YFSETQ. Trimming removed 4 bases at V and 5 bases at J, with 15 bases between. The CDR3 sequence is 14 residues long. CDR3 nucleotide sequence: TGCGCCAGCAGCCCGACAGGAGGGGAGACTGAAGCTTTCTTT. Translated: CASSPTGGETEAFF. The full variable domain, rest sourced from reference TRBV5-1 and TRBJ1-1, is KAGVTQTPRYLIKTRGQQVTLSCSPISGHRSVSWYQQTPGQGLQFLFEYFSETQRNKGNFPGRFSGRQFSNSRSEMNVSTLELGDSALYLCASSPTGGETEAFFGQGTRLTVV.

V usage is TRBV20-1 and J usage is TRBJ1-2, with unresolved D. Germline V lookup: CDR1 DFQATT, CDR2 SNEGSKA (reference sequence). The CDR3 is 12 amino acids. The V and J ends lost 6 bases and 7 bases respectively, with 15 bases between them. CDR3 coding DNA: TGCAGTGCCGTATCGACTTGGCGTGGCTACACCTTC. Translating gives CSAVSTWRGYTF.

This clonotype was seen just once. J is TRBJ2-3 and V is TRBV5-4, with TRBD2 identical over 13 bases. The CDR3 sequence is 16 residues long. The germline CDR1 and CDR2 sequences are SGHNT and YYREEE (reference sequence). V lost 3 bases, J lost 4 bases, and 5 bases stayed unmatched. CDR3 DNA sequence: TGTGCCAGCAGCTCCGGACTAGCGGGAGAACCAGATACGCAGTATTTT. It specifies CASSSGLAGEPDTQYF.

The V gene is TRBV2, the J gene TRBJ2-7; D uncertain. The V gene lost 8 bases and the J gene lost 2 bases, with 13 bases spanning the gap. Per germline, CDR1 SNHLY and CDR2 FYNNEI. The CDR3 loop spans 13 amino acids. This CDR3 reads CASGAALPYEQYF. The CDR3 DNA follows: TGTGCCAGCGGAGCAGCTCTCCCCTACGAGCAGTACTTC. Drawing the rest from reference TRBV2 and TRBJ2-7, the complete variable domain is EPEVTQTPSHQVTQMGQEVILRCVPISNHLYFYWYRQILGQKVEFLVSFYNNEISEKSEIFDDQFSVERPDGSNFTLKIRSTKLEDSAMYFCASGAALPYEQYFGPGTRLTVT.

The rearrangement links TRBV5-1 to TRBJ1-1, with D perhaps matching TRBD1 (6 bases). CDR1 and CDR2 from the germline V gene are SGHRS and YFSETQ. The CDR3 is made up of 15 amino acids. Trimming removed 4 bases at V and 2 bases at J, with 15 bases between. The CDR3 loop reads CASSLVRGVNTEAFF. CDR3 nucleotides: TGCGCCAGCAGCCTCGTCAGGGGAGTCAACACTGAAGCTTTCTTT. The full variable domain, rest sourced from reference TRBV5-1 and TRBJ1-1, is KAGVTQTPRYLIKTRGQQVTLSCSPISGHRSVSWYQQTPGQGLQFLFEYFSETQRNKGNFPGRFSGRQFSNSRSEMNVSTLELGDSALYLCASSLVRGVNTEAFFGQGTRLTVV.

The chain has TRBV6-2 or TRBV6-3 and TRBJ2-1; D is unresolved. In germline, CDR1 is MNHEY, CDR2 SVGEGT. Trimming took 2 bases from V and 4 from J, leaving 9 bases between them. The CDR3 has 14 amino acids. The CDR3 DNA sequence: TGTGCCAGCAGTTACGGGTCGGGTTACAATGAGCAGTTCTTC. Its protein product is CASSYGSGYNEQFF.

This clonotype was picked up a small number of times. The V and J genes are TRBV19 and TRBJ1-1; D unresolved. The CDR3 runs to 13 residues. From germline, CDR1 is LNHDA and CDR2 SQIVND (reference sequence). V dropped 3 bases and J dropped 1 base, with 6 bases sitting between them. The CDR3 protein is CASSIGGNTEAFF. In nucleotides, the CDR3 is TGTGCCAGTAGTATCGGTGGGAACACTGAAGCTTTCTTT.

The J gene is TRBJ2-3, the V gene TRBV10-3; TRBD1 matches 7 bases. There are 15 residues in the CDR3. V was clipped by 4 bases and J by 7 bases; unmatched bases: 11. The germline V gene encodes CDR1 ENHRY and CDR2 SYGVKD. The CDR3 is CAISGVTGQANTQYF. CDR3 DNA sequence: TGTGCCATCAGTGGGGTGACTGGACAGGCCAATACGCAGTATTTT.

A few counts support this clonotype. The CDR3 loop is CASGQGAGTEAFF. In nucleotides, the CDR3 is TGTGCCAGTGGACAGGGGGCGGGCACTGAAGCTTTCTTT. The genes are TRBV6-4 and TRBJ1-1; 11 bases align to TRBD1. The V gene's germline CDR1 is MRHNA and CDR2 SNTAGT. V shed 9 bases, J shed 4 bases, and the junction held 4 bases outside the gene matches. The length of the CDR3 is 13 residues.

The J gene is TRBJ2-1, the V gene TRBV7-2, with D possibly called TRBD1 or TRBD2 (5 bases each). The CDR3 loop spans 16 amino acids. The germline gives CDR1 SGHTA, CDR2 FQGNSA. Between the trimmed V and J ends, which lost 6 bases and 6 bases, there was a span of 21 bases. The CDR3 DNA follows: TGTGCCAGCAGTTTGGCCGGGACCCCCAACGTCAATGAGCAGTTCTTC. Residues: CASSLAGTPNVNEQFF.

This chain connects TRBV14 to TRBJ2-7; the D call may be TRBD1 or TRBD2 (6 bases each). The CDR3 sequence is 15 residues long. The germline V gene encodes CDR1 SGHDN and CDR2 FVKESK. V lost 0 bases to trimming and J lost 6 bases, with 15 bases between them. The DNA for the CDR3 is TGTGCCAGCAGCCAAGAGGGGGGCGCTTACTTCGAGCAGTACTTC. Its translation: CASSQEGGAYFEQYF.

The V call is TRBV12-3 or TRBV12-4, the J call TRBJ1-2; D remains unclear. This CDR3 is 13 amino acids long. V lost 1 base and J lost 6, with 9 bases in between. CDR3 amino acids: CASSLGPGHGYTF. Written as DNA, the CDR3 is TGTGCCAGCAGTTTAGGCCCCGGCCATGGCTACACCTTC.

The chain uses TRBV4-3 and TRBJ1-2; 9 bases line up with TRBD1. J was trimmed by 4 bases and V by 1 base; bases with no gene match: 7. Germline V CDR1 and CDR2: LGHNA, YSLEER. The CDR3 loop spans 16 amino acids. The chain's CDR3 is CASSQGARTGVYGYTF. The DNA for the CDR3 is TGCGCCAGCAGCCAAGGGGCTAGGACAGGGGTCTATGGCTACACCTTC.

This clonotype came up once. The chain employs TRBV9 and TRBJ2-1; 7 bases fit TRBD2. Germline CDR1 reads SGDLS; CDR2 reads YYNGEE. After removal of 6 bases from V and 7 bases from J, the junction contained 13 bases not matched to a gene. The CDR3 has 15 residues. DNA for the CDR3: TGTGCCAGCACCTCGGGCGGGGGTTCCGGGAATGAGCAGTTCTTC. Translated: CASTSGGGSGNEQFF.

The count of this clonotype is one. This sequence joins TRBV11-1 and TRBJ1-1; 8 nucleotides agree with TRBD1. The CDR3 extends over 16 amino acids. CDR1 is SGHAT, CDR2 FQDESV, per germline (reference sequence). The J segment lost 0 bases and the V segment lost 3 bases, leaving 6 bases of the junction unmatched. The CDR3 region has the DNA TGTGCCAGCAGCTTGGGGACAGGTCGTTTGAACACTGAAGCTTTCTTT. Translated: CASSLGTGRLNTEAFF. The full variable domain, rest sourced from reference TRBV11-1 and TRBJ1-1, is EAEVAQSPRYKITEKSQAVAFWCDPISGHATLYWYRQILGQGPELLVQFQDESVVDDSQLPKDRFSAERLKGVDSTLKIQPAELGDSAMYLCASSLGTGRLNTEAFFGQGTRLTVV.

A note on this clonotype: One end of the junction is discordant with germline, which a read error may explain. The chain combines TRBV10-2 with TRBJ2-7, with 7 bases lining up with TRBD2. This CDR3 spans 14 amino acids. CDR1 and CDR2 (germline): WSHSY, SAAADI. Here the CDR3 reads CASSEGGSSHEQYF. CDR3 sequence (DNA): TGCGCCAGCAGTGAAGGCGGGAGCTCCCACGAGCAGTACTTC.

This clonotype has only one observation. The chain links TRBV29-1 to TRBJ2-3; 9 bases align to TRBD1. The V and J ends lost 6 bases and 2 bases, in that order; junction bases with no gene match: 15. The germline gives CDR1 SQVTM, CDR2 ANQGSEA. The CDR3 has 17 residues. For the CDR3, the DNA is TGCAGCGTCCAGATAATCCCCGGGACAGGGACCACAGATACGCAGTATTTT. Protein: CSVQIIPGTGTTDTQYF.

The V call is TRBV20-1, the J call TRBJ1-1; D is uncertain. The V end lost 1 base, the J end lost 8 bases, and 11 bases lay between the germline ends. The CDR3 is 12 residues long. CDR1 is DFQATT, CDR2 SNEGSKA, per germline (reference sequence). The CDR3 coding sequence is TGCAGTGCTAGAGGGCACGCGGAGGAAGCTTTCTTT. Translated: CSARGHAEEAFF.

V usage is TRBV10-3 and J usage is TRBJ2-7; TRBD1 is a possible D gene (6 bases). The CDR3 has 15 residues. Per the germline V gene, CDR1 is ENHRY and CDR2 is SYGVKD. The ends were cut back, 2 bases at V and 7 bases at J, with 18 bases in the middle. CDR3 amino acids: CAISETYRAPGEQYF. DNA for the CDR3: TGTGCCATCAGTGAGACCTACAGGGCACCGGGGGAGCAGTACTTC.

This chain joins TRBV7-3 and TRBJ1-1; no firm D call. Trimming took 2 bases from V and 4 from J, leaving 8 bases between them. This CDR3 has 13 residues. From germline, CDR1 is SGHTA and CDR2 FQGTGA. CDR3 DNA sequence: TGTGCCAGCAGCTTAGGGGTTCTCACTGAAGCTTTCTTT. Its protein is CASSLGVLTEAFF.